The T cell receptor beta chain described here comes from a study of CD8+ T cells in alopecia areata. The study's findings and limits: Higher clonality and more expanded CD8+ clones appeared in lesional than normal scalp. Shared TCR sequences were less clear between patients than in mice, possibly partly from HLA diversity.

Notes on this clone: The antigen remains undetermined.

The authors extracted RNA and reverse transcribed it into cDNA as the sequencing template. Measured with immunoSEQ multiplex PCR; TCRdb has only the in-frame clones, and not every one. The sample holds about 190,000 clones, 45% to 65% seen once. Stated treatment: oral pan-JAK inhibitor, 5-10 mg twice daily. This CDR3 is 15 amino acids long. Per germline, CDR1 LGHNA and CDR2 YSLEER. After removal of 3 bases from V and 4 bases from J, the junction contained 4 bases not matched to a gene. The sequencing used CD4+ T cells sorted from blood, collected at week 4, from a patient treated with tofacitinib. The rearrangement joins TRBV4-3 to TRBJ2-5; 11 bases match TRBD2. The TCR was taken from a human donor with alopecia areata. CDR3 coding DNA: TGCGCCAGCAGCCAGTTAGCGGGAGGGACAGAGACCCAGTACTTC. Amino acids: CASSQLAGGTETQYF.